The rows below give T cell receptor beta chains drawn from one sample of a study of blood T cells in healthy people across ages. TCRdb reprocessed the 5' RACE reads with MiXCR, giving one entry per CDR3 protein. The data contain about 640,000 distinct CDR3 sequences, roughly 53% of them singletons. What was sequenced was blood. These TCRs come from a man in his fifties or sixties in good health. Both conserved end residues are part of each CDR3. D genes are given only for firm matches. Clone size is given for some rows only: seen once, a few or many times, or a class if the clone is expanded.

size,V,J,D,CDR3,DNA
-,TRBV6-1,TRBJ2-1,-,CASMPRTVVQSEQFF,TGTGCCAGCATGCCCCGGACAGTCGTTCAGAGTGAGCAGTTCTTC
-,TRBV20-1,TRBJ2-1,-,CSASRDVQFF,TGCAGTGCCAGCCGGGACGTACAGTTCTTC
-,TRBV28,TRBJ2-4,TRBD2,CASSSLLGLAGPEQYF,TGTGCCAGCAGTTCCCTATTAGGACTAGCGGGGCCTGAGCAGTACTTC
few,TRBV3-1,TRBJ2-5,TRBD2,CASSQVPSGGFQETQYF,TGTGCCAGCAGCCAAGTACCTAGCGGGGGGTTCCAAGAGACCCAGTACTTC
few,TRBV9,TRBJ2-1,-,CASSIQGGNLNEQFF,TGTGCCAGCAGCATCCAGGGGGGAAACCTGAATGAGCAGTTCTTC
-,TRBV6-5,TRBJ1-6,TRBD1,CASSYGDRERSPLHF,TGTGCCAGCAGTTACGGCGACAGGGAGCGATCACCCCTCCACTTT
few,TRBV12-3/TRBV12-4,TRBJ1-4,TRBD1,CASSLEDRNPKLFF,TGTGCCAGCAGTTTAGAGGACAGGAATCCAAAACTGTTTTTT
-,TRBV5-1,TRBJ2-1,TRBD1,CASSPGQGVPNEQFF,TGCGCCAGCAGCCCGGGACAGGGGGTCCCCAATGAGCAGTTCTTC
-,TRBV12-3/TRBV12-4,TRBJ2-7,TRBD1,CASTPGQGYHEQYF,TGTGCCAGCACTCCGGGACAGGGCTACCACGAGCAGTACTTC
-,TRBV20-1,TRBJ2-1,TRBD2,CSAPTSGGADETQFF,TGCAGTGCTCCGACTAGCGGGGGGGCCGATGAGACCCAGTTCTTC
-,TRBV20-1,TRBJ2-7,-,CSAKPGVSYEQYF,TGCAGTGCTAAACCAGGCGTCTCCTACGAGCAGTACTTC
-,TRBV5-1,TRBJ1-6,-,CASKGSVGSPLHF,TGCGCCAGCAAGGGGTCCGTGGGGTCACCCCTCCACTTT
-,TRBV25-1,TRBJ2-3,-,CASSEDRSTDTQYF,TGTGCCAGCAGTGAGGACAGAAGCACAGATACGCAGTATTTT
many,TRBV7-2,TRBJ2-3,TRBD2,CASSPLRGGLGGTDTQYF,TGTGCCAGCAGCCCCCTCCGGGGGGGACTCGGTGGCACAGATACGCAGTATTTT
-,TRBV10-3,TRBJ1-5,-,CAISESVALTPQHF,TGTGCCATCAGTGAGTCGGTAGCCCTGACGCCCCAGCATTTT
-,TRBV5-1,TRBJ2-3,TRBD2,CASRKRASGGPTDTQYF,TGCGCCAGCAGAAAAAGGGCTAGCGGGGGACCCACAGATACGCAGTATTTT
-,TRBV4-1,TRBJ2-7,TRBD2,CASSQEGVLAGEQYF,TGCGCCAGCAGCCAAGAAGGCGTACTAGCGGGCGAGCAGTACTTC
-,TRBV5-1,TRBJ2-5,-,CASGGGLLETQYF,TGCGCCTCCGGTGGGGGCCTGTTGGAGACCCAGTACTTC
-,TRBV29-1,TRBJ2-5,-,CSVGQQATGTQYF,TGCAGCGTTGGTCAACAGGCGACAGGGACCCAGTACTTC
few,TRBV6-5,TRBJ2-3,TRBD1,CASRTGQGSSDTQYF,TGTGCCAGCAGGACGGGACAGGGTTCGTCAGATACGCAGTATTTT
-,TRBV28,TRBJ1-4,TRBD1,CASSFEGAATNEKLFF,TGTGCCAGCAGTTTCGAGGGGGCAGCAACTAATGAAAAACTGTTTTTT
once,TRBV25-1,TRBJ1-2,-,CASSDLQSPMIGYTF,TGTGCCAGCAGTGACCTCCAATCCCCCATGATTGGCTACACCTTC
few,TRBV5-1,TRBJ2-3,-,CASSPSTQYF,TGCGCCAGCAGCCCGAGTACGCAGTATTTT
-,TRBV3-1,TRBJ1-6,-,CASSQDGFGSPLHF,TGTGCCAGCAGCCAAGATGGGTTCGGATCACCCCTCCACTTT
-,TRBV2,TRBJ2-5,-,CASSEAERSETQYF,TGTGCCAGCAGTGAAGCGGAGAGGTCGGAGACCCAGTACTTC
-,TRBV28,TRBJ2-6,-,CASSSGFEAGANVLTF,TGTGCCAGCAGTTCGGGATTCGAAGCTGGGGCCAACGTCCTGACTTTC
-,TRBV12-3/TRBV12-4,TRBJ2-3,-,CASSRRQVSTDTQYF,TGTGCCAGCAGTCGGCGACAGGTCAGCACAGATACGCAGTATTTT
once,TRBV7-2,TRBJ2-7,-,CASSLAASVAYEQYF,TGTGCCAGCAGCTTAGCCGCTAGCGTAGCCTACGAGCAGTACTTC
-,TRBV5-1,TRBJ2-3,TRBD1,CASSAPVGQGPGTQYF,TGCGCCAGCAGCGCTCCCGTCGGACAGGGGCCAGGCACGCAGTATTTT
-,TRBV5-1,TRBJ2-3,TRBD1,CASSLTLIGQGGTDTQYF,TGCGCCAGCAGCTTGACACTCATCGGACAGGGAGGCACAGATACGCAGTATTTT
many,TRBV12-3/TRBV12-4,TRBJ2-3,-,CASSFRGAGDMQYF,TGTGCCAGCAGTTTTAGGGGGGCAGGAGATATGCAGTATTTT
-,TRBV9,TRBJ2-3,TRBD2,CASSFGGGPTDTQYF,TGTGCCAGCAGCTTCGGCGGGGGGCCCACAGATACGCAGTATTTT
-,TRBV2,TRBJ2-1,-,CASSGAWGISYNEQFF,TGTGCCAGCAGTGGCGCCTGGGGGATCTCCTACAATGAGCAGTTCTTC
-,TRBV29-1,TRBJ2-2,-,CSVDGRNTGELFF,TGCAGCGTTGACGGCCGGAACACCGGGGAGCTGTTTTTT
-,TRBV5-1,TRBJ2-3,TRBD1,CASSTRTGSPSTDTQYF,TGCGCCAGCAGCACCCGGACAGGGTCCCCCAGCACAGATACGCAGTATTTT
-,TRBV20-1,TRBJ1-1,-,CSAKDRMGFTEAFF,TGCAGTGCTAAAGACAGGATGGGTTTCACTGAAGCTTTCTTT
-,TRBV4-2,TRBJ2-1,-,CASSASSRGGVGEQFF,TGTGCCAGCAGCGCATCTAGCAGGGGGGGGGTTGGTGAGCAGTTCTTC
-,TRBV11-2,TRBJ2-4,TRBD1,CASSPTLPVSGTGVGKNIQYF,TGTGCCAGCAGCCCGACCCTTCCCGTGTCCGGGACAGGGGTAGGCAAAAACATTCAGTACTTC
-,TRBV7-9,TRBJ2-1,TRBD2,CASSLDGLAVDEQFF,TGTGCCAGCAGCTTAGATGGACTAGCGGTGGATGAGCAGTTCTTC
-,TRBV2,TRBJ2-5,-,CASSEARGGIATQYF,TGTGCCAGCAGTGAAGCGCGAGGAGGGATTGCGACCCAGTACTTC
-,TRBV7-7,TRBJ2-1,-,CASSLEQRPYNEQFF,TGTGCCAGCAGCTTAGAACAGCGACCTTACAATGAGCAGTTCTTC
-,TRBV4-2,TRBJ2-3,TRBD2,CASSQVFQLAGGQYTQYF,TGTGCCAGCAGCCAAGTCTTCCAACTAGCGGGGGGGCAGTATACGCAGTATTTT
-,TRBV7-9,TRBJ1-4,TRBD1,CASSPGTGSKKLFF,TGTGCCAGCAGCCCCGGGACAGGTTCCAAAAAACTGTTTTTT
few,TRBV12-3/TRBV12-4,TRBJ2-7,-,CASSPTSYEQYF,TGTGCCAGCAGTCCGACCAGTTACGAGCAGTACTTC
few,TRBV20-1,TRBJ2-1,TRBD2,CSAREGGYNEQFF,TGCAGTGCTAGAGAGGGGGGGTACAATGAGCAGTTCTTC
-,TRBV2,TRBJ2-3,TRBD2,CASESTGGVDTQYF,TGTGCCAGCGAGTCGACGGGGGGTGTTGATACGCAGTATTTT
-,TRBV4-1,TRBJ2-5,TRBD2,CASSQVPWDSGGIVQETQYF,TGCGCCAGCAGCCAAGTTCCTTGGGATAGCGGGGGGATCGTACAAGAGACCCAGTACTTC
-,TRBV6-4,TRBJ1-1,-,CASSDERNTEAFF,TGTGCCAGCAGTGACGAGAGGAACACTGAAGCTTTCTTT
few,TRBV27,TRBJ2-4,TRBD1,CASSRHRGDIQYF,TGTGCCAGCAGTCGGCACAGGGGAGACATTCAGTACTTC
-,TRBV5-8,TRBJ2-1,-,CASSANGVWDEQFF,TGTGCCAGCAGCGCGAACGGGGTCTGGGATGAGCAGTTCTTC
-,TRBV4-2,TRBJ2-3,TRBD2,CASGSGLAGDPDTQYF,TGTGCCAGCGGATCGGGACTAGCGGGGGACCCAGATACGCAGTATTTT
-,TRBV10-3,TRBJ2-7,-,CAISESVGDLSEQYF,TGTGCCATCAGTGAGTCGGTAGGGGACTTGTCCGAGCAGTACTTC
many,TRBV29-1,TRBJ2-5,-,CTAGVGETQYF,TGCACCGCAGGGGTCGGGGAGACCCAGTACTTC